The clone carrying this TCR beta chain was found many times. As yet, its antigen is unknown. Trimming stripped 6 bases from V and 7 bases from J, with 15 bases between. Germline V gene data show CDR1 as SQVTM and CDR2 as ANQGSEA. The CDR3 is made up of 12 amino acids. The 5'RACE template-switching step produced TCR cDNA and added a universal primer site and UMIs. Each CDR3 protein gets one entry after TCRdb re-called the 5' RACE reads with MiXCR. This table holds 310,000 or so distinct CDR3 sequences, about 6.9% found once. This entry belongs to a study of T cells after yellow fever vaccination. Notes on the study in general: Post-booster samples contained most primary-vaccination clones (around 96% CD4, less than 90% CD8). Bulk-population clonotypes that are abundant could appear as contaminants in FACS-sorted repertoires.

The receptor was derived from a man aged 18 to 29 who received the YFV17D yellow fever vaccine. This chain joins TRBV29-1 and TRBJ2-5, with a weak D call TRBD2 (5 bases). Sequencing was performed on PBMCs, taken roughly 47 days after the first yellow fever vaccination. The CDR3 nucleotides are TGCAGCGTGGTAGGAGGATGGGGGACCCAGTACTTC. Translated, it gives CSVVGGWGTQYF.